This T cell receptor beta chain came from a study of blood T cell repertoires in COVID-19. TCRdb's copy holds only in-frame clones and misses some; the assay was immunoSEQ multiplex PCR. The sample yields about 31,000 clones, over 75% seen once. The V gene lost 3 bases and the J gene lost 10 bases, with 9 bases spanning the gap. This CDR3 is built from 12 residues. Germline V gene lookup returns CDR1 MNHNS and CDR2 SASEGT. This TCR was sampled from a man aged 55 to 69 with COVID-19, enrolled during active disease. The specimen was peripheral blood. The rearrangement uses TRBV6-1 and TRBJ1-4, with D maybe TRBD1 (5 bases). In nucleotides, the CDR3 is TGTGCCAGCAGTGACGTCGGGGGAAAACTGTTTTTT. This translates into CASSDVGGKLFF.